The following is a T cell receptor beta chain sequence with its context. Generated by immunoSEQ multiplex PCR, the TCRdb table keeps only in-frame clones and is missing some. The table shows roughly 430,000 clones, with over 75% occurring only once. Recruits, aged about 18 to 90 years, lived in 24 US areas. These data are taken from a study of blood T cell repertoires in COVID-19. J was trimmed by 0 bases and V by 5 bases; bases with no gene match: 6. The CDR3 contains 17 residues. Germline loops: CDR1 SGHTA, CDR2 FQGNSA. The chain recombines TRBV7-2 with TRBJ2-3; 12 bases are shared with TRBD1. The source is a woman aged 40 to 50 with acute COVID-19. Sequenced sample: PBMCs or T cells enriched from blood (not recorded which). The CDR3 is CASSRDRGPASTDTQYF. Here the CDR3 DNA reads TGTGCCAGCAGCCGGGACAGGGGGCCGGCTAGCACAGATACGCAGTATTTT. The variable domain in full, completed from reference TRBV7-2 and TRBJ2-3, reads GAGVSQSPSNKVTEKGKDVELRCDPISGHTALYWYRQSLGQGLEFLIYFQGNSAPDKSGLPSDRFSAERTGGSVSTLTIQRTQQEDSAVYLCASSRDRGPASTDTQYFGPGTRLTVL.